This TCR beta chain was identified in a study of early T cells in non-severe SARS-CoV-2 infection. TCRdb ran MiXCR on the 5' RACE reads and lists one entry per CDR3 protein. This table holds roughly 49,000 distinct CDR3 sequences, about 4% found once. Trimming pared 11 bases from V and 7 bases from J, leaving 32 bases between. CDR3 length: 18 residues. Per the germline V gene, CDR1 is KGHDR and CDR2 is SFDVKD. The table lists this clonotype with many counts. This chain connects TRBV24-1 to TRBJ2-4, with a tentative D call TRBD2 (5 bases). The sequenced material came from whole blood. The origin of this receptor is an adult who was a healthcare worker with PCR-confirmed SARS-CoV-2 infection or an uninfected control (not recorded which). Written as DNA, the CDR3 is TGTGCCAGAATCCCCCCCCCGACTAAGACGCCCGGAGAGAACATTCAGTACTTC. It specifies CARIPPPTKTPGENIQYF.